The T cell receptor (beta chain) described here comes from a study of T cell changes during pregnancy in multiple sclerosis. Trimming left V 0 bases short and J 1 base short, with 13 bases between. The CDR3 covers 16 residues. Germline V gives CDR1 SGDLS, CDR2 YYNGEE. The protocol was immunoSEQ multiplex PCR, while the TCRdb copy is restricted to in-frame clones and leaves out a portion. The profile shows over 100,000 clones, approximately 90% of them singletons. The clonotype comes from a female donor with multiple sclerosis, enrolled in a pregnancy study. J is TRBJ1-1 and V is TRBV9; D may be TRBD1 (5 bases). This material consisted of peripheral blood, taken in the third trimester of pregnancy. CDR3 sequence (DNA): TGTGCCAGCAGCGTAGGGATAGGGGCCGGGAACACTGAAGCTTTCTTT. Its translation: CASSVGIGAGNTEAFF.